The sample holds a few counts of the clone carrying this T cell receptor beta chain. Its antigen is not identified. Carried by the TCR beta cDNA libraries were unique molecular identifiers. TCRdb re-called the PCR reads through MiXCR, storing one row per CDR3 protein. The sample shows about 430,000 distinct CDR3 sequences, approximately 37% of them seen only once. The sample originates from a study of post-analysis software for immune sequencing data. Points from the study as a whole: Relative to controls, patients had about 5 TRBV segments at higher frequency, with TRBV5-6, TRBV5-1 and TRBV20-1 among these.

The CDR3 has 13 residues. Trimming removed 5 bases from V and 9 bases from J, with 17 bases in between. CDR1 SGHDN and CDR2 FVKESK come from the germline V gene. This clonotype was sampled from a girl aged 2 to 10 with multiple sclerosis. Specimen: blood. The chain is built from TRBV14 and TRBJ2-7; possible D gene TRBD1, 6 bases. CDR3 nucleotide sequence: TGTGCCAGCAGCACTGTGCCCGGGACACCGCAGTACTTC. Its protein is CASSTVPGTPQYF.